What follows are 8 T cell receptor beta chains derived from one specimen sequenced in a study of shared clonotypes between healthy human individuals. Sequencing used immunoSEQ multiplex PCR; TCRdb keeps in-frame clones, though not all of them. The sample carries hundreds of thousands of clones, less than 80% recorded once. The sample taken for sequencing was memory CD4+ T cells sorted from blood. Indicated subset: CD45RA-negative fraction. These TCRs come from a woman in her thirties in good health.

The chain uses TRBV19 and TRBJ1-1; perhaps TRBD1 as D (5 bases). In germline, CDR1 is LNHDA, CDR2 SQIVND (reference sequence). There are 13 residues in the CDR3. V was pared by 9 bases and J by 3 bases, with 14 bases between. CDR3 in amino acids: CASVHLGDTEAFF. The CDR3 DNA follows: TGTGCCAGCGTACACTTAGGGGACACTGAAGCTTTCTTT.

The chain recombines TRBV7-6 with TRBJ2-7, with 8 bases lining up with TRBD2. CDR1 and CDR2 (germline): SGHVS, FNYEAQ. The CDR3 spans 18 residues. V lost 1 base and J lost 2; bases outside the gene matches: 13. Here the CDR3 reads CASSLEIGSGRDAYEQYF. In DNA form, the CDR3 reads TGTGCCAGCAGCTTAGAGATTGGGAGCGGGAGAGATGCCTACGAGCAGTACTTC.

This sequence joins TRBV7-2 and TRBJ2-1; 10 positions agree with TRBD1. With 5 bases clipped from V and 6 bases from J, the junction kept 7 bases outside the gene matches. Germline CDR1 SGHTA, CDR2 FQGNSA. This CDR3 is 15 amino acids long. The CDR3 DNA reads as TGTGCCAGCAGCCGCGCCGGGACAGGGGCCAATGAGCAGTTCTTC. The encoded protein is CASSRAGTGANEQFF. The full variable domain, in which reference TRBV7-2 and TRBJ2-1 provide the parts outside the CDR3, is GAGVSQSPSNKVTEKGKDVELRCDPISGHTALYWYRQSLGQGLEFLIYFQGNSAPDKSGLPSDRFSAERTGGSVSTLTIQRTQQEDSAVYLCASSRAGTGANEQFFGPGTRLTVL.

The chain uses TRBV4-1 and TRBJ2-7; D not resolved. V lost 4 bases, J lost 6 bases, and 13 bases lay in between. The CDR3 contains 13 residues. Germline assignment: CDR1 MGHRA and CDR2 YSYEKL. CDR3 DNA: TGCGCCAGCAGCCCGGGCGGTCGAAGCGAGCAGTACTTC. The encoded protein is CASSPGGRSEQYF.

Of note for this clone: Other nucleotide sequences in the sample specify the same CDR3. The CDR3 reads CASSQYNEQFF. The CDR3 DNA reads as TGTGCCAGCAGTCAGTACAATGAGCAGTTCTTC. This sequence joins TRBV27 and TRBJ2-1, with D unresolved. The CDR3 loop spans 11 amino acids. CDR1 and CDR2 (germline): MNHEY, SMNVEV (reference sequence). Trimming cost V 5 bases and J 4 bases, with 3 bases left between them.

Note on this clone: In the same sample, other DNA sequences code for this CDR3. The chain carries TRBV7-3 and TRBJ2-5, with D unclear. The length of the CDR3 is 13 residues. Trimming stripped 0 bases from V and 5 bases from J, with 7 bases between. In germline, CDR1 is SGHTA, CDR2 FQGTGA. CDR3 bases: TGTGCCAGCAGCTTAACTTTTGAGGAGACCCAGTACTTC. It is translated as CASSLTFEETQYF.

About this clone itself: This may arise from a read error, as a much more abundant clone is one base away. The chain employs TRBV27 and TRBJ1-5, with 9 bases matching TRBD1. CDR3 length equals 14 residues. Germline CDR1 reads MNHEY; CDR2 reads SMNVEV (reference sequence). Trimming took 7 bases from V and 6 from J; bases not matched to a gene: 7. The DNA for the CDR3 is TGTGCCAGCACCCCGGACAGGGGAGGTCAGCCCCAGCATTTT. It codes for CASTPDRGGQPQHF.

The CDR3 loop reads CASSFGPSSNADTQYF. Here the CDR3 DNA reads TGCGCCAGCAGCTTCGGTCCCTCGAGCAATGCAGATACGCAGTATTTT. The chain combines TRBV5-1 with TRBJ2-3; D is unclear. This CDR3 is built from 16 residues. Germline V gives CDR1 SGHRS, CDR2 YFSETQ. The V and J ends lost 2 bases and 4 bases respectively, with 17 bases between them.